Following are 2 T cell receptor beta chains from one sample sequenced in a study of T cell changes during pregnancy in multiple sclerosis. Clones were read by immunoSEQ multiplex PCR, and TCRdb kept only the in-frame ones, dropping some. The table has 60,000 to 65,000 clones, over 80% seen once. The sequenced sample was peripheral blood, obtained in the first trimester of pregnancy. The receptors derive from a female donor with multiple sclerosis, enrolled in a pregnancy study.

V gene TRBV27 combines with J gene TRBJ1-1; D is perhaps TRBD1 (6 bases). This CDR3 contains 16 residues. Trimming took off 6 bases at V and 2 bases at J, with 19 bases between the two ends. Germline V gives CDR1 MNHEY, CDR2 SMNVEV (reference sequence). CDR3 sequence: CASSPVSQGFNTEAFF. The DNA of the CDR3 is TGTGCCAGCAGCCCCGTTTCGCAGGGGTTTAACACTGAAGCTTTCTTT.

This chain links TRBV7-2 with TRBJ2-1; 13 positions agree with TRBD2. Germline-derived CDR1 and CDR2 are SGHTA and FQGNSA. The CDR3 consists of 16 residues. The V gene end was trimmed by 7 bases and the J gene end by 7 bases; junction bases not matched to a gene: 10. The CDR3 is CASTPRTSGSGNEQFF. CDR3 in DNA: TGTGCCAGCACCCCACGGACTAGCGGGAGCGGGAATGAGCAGTTCTTC.